These 27 T cell receptor beta chains were all obtained from the same sample, sequenced in a study of early T cells in non-severe SARS-CoV-2 infection. TCRdb ran MiXCR on the 5' RACE reads and lists one entry per CDR3 protein. This table holds more than 80,000 distinct CDR3 sequences, more than 9.5% found once. What was sequenced was whole blood. The origin of the receptors is an adult who was a healthcare worker with PCR-confirmed SARS-CoV-2 infection or an uninfected control (not recorded which).

The chain carries TRBV5-1 and TRBJ1-1; D is undetermined. The length of the CDR3 is 15 residues. V was pared by 0 bases and J by 2 bases, with 11 bases between. Per germline, CDR1 SGHRS and CDR2 YFSETQ. The CDR3 DNA follows: TGCGCCAGCAGCTTGGACAGACAAATCAACACTGAAGCTTTCTTT. This gives the protein CASSLDRQINTEAFF.

This chain connects TRBV6-2 or TRBV6-3 to TRBJ1-4, with D possibly matching TRBD1 (5 bases). The CDR3 is 14 amino acids. Trimming shortened V by 4 bases and J by 10 bases, and 16 bases separated the two germline ends. Per germline, CDR1 MNHEY and CDR2 SVGEGT. CDR3 DNA: TGTGCCAGCAGTTTCGACCCGGGACCGGCAAAACTGTTTTTT. Translated, it gives CASSFDPGPAKLFF.

V and J are TRBV6-5 and TRBJ2-7, with 8 positions matching TRBD1. V was clipped by 6 bases and J by 2 bases; unmatched bases: 3. Germline V lookup: CDR1 MNHEY, CDR2 SVGAGI. The CDR3 extends over 13 amino acids. The CDR3 is CASRAGGTYEQYF. Here the CDR3 DNA reads TGTGCCAGCAGGGCAGGGGGCACCTACGAGCAGTACTTC.

This clonotype was recorded at least ten times. The V call is TRBV6-1, the J call TRBJ1-5, with no clear D. V shed 7 bases and J shed 0 bases, with 10 bases lying between them. Germline-derived CDR1 and CDR2 are MNHNS and SASEGT. The CDR3 runs to 14 residues. CDR3 DNA: TGTGCCAGCAAAGAAGGCCATAGCAATCAGCCCCAGCATTTT. This gives the protein CASKEGHSNQPQHF.

The chain has TRBV29-1 and TRBJ1-2, with D perhaps TRBD1 (5 bases). The CDR3 contains 14 residues. Trimming shortened V by 0 bases and J by 7 bases, and 15 bases separated the two germline ends. Germline CDR1 reads SQVTM; CDR2 reads ANQGSEA. The CDR3 coding sequence is TGCAGCGTTGAAGATCTTCAGGGTCTCTCTGGCTACACCTTC. This codes for CSVEDLQGLSGYTF.

This clonotype has only a few counts. The chain uses TRBV10-3 and TRBJ2-1, with a tentative D call TRBD1 (5 bases). This CDR3 spans 15 amino acids. Per the germline V gene, CDR1 is ENHRY and CDR2 is SYGVKD. Trimming removed 5 bases at V and 0 bases at J, with 11 bases between. CDR3 coding DNA: TGTGCCATCAGTACAGGCCTGAGCTCCTACAATGAGCAGTTCTTC. It translates to CAISTGLSSYNEQFF.

This clonotype turned up a few times. The chain couples TRBV20-1 to TRBJ1-2; 10 positions agree with TRBD1. The V segment lost 6 bases and the J segment 4 bases; nucleotides outside the gene matches: 8. Germline V CDR1 and CDR2: DFQATT, SNEGSKA (reference sequence). This CDR3 has 14 residues. CDR3 in amino acids: CSAQTGGSFYGYTF. In DNA form, the CDR3 reads TGCAGTGCGCAGACAGGGGGCAGCTTCTATGGCTACACCTTC.

This clonotype was detected ten times or more. The chain links TRBV5-4 to TRBJ1-2; weak D call: TRBD1 (5 bases). Germline CDR1 and CDR2: SGHNT and YYREEE (reference sequence). Trimming left V 1 base short and J 4 bases short, with 11 bases between. The CDR3 covers 14 residues. CDR3 sequence: CASSLSRVFYGYTF. The DNA of the CDR3 is TGTGCCAGCAGCTTGTCCAGGGTTTTCTATGGCTACACCTTC. Using reference TRBV5-4 and TRBJ1-2 for the parts outside the CDR3, the full variable domain is ETGVTQSPTHLIKTRGQQVTLRCSSQSGHNTVSWYQQALGQGPQFIFQYYREEENGRGNFPPRFSGLQFPNYSSELNVNALELDDSALYLCASSLSRVFYGYTFGSGTRLTVV.

V and J are TRBV6-5 and TRBJ1-2, with a possible D match to TRBD1 (6 bases). CDR1 is MNHEY, CDR2 SVGAGI, per germline. With 2 bases removed from V and 4 bases from J, the gap between germline ends came to 11 bases. This CDR3 comprises 14 residues. The CDR3 spells CASSYEGGGYGYTF. CDR3 nucleotides: TGTGCCAGCAGTTACGAGGGAGGGGGCTATGGCTACACCTTC.

The table lists this clonotype with a few counts. The V call is TRBV20-1, the J call TRBJ2-7; no firm D call. V lost 2 bases to trimming and J lost 0 bases, with 8 bases between them. The CDR3 is 13 amino acids. The germline V gene encodes CDR1 DFQATT and CDR2 SNEGSKA (reference sequence). The CDR3: CSARSGGSYEQYF. Here the CDR3 DNA reads TGCAGTGCTAGATCGGGCGGCTCCTACGAGCAGTACTTC.

At least ten counts were recorded for this clonotype. The J gene is TRBJ2-2, the V gene TRBV7-3; no definite D call. Trimming removed 2 bases at V and 4 bases at J, with 11 bases between. The CDR3 runs to 15 residues. The germline CDR1 and CDR2 sequences are SGHTA and FQGTGA. The CDR3 DNA sequence: TGTGCCAGCAGCTTACTTACAGTCGGCACCGGGGAGCTGTTTTTT. It is translated as CASSLLTVGTGELFF.

This clonotype came up many times. The chain carries TRBV2 and TRBJ1-5; possible D gene TRBD1, 5 bases. The CDR3 consists of 14 residues. Trimming left V 8 bases short and J 0 bases short, with 11 bases between. Germline V gives CDR1 SNHLY, CDR2 FYNNEI. CDR3 sequence (DNA): TGTGCCAGCGACGGGGCCCATAGCAATCAGCCCCAGCATTTT. It codes for CASDGAHSNQPQHF.

The CDR3 region is CASSTYSGSYEQYF. The CDR3 nucleotides read TGTGCCAGCAGTACCTATAGCGGGAGCTACGAGCAGTACTTC. The gene calls are TRBV6-2 or TRBV6-3 and TRBJ2-7; 9 nucleotides agree with TRBD2. Germline V lookup: CDR1 MNHEY, CDR2 SVGEGT. The junction had 5 bases not matched to a gene; V was cut back by 5 bases and J by 3 bases. The CDR3 has 14 residues.

This clonotype has just a few counts. The chain carries TRBV5-1 and TRBJ2-3; D remains unclear. Germline loops: CDR1 SGHRS, CDR2 YFSETQ. The V end lost 6 bases, the J end lost 0 bases, and 8 bases lay between the germline ends. The CDR3 runs 13 residues. This chain's CDR3 is CASKVGSTDTQYF. The CDR3 DNA reads as TGCGCCAGCAAGGTGGGAAGCACAGATACGCAGTATTTT.

This chain connects TRBV12-3 or TRBV12-4 to TRBJ2-5; possibly TRBD2 for D (6 bases). Trimming shortened V by 5 bases and J by 1 base, and 11 bases separated the two germline ends. CDR3 length: 14 residues. The CDR3, as DNA: TGTGCCAGCAGTCGGGGGAGACTCCAAGAGACCCAGTACTTC. It is translated as CASSRGRLQETQYF.

In its sample, this clonotype was seen a few times. The chain employs TRBV21-1 and TRBJ2-1; the table's D call, TRBD2, has no DNA check behind it. TRBV21-1 is termed a pseudogene. The CDR3 is 16 amino acids. The chain's CDR3 is CASIGRRTTPYNEQFF. The CDR3 DNA follows: TGTGCCAGCATCGGGAGGCGGACCACTCCCTACAATGAGCAGTTCTTC.

The V gene is TRBV29-1, the J gene TRBJ2-1, with D unresolved. V was clipped by 3 bases and J by 0 bases, with 12 bases between them. The CDR3 is made up of 15 amino acids. CDR1 SQVTM and CDR2 ANQGSEA come from the germline V gene. The CDR3 DNA reads as TGCAGCGTTGAGTTCGCTTCGAGCTCCTACAATGAGCAGTTCTTC. This encodes CSVEFASSSYNEQFF.

In its sample, this clonotype was seen many times. This chain links TRBV4-2 with TRBJ1-1; D is unclear. Per the germline V gene, CDR1 is LGHNA and CDR2 is YNFKEQ. V was pared by 0 bases and J by 3 bases, with 11 bases between. The CDR3 sequence is 15 residues long. In DNA form, the CDR3 reads TGTGCCAGCAGCCAAGAGTACAAATCGTACACTGAAGCTTTCTTT. It specifies CASSQEYKSYTEAFF.

This chain connects TRBV11-2 to TRBJ2-7; 11 nucleotides line up with TRBD2. V was pared by 5 bases and J by 2 bases, with 5 bases of the junction left unmatched. Germline values: CDR1 SGHAT, CDR2 FQNNGV. The length of the CDR3 is 15 residues. CDR3 loop: CASSVGTSGTYEQYF. The CDR3 coding sequence is TGTGCCAGCAGCGTGGGGACTAGCGGCACCTACGAGCAGTACTTC.

In its sample, this clonotype was seen many times. V is TRBV28 and J is TRBJ2-1; D is unclear. Between the trimmed V and J ends, which lost 2 bases and 7 bases, there was a span of 9 bases. The CDR3 has 13 residues. Looked up from germline, CDR1 is MDHEN and CDR2 is SYDVKM. CDR3 in DNA: TGTGCCAGCAGTTTAAATGTTCCTAATGAGCAGTTCTTC. Translating gives CASSLNVPNEQFF.

This clonotype was detected many times. The J gene is TRBJ2-7, the V gene TRBV7-6, with 8 nucleotides matching TRBD1. The length of the CDR3 is 16 residues. V trimming: 1 base; J trimming: 2 bases; junction bases outside the gene matches: 7. Germline lookup yields CDR1 SGHVS and CDR2 FNYEAQ. The CDR3 nucleotides are TGTGCCAGCAGCTTAGACCGCCGACAGGGGACCTACGAGCAGTACTTC. It yields the protein CASSLDRRQGTYEQYF.

The sample holds a few counts of this clonotype. The chain is built from TRBV5-4 and TRBJ1-3, with no clear D. The CDR3 runs 15 residues. V was pared by 7 bases and J by 1 base, with 15 bases between. CDR1 and CDR2 (germline): SGHNT, YYREEE (reference sequence). Here the CDR3 DNA reads TGTGCCAGCGAGGAGCAGGTTGCTTCTGGAAACACCATATATTTT. This translates into CASEEQVASGNTIYF.

This clonotype was observed at least ten times. The chain carries TRBV20-1 and TRBJ2-1; D might be TRBD2 (5 bases). V was pared by 4 bases and J by 3 bases, with 10 bases between. The CDR3 runs 13 residues. Germline V gives CDR1 DFQATT, CDR2 SNEGSKA (reference sequence). CDR3 in DNA: TGCAGTGCTAAGAAAGCGGTCTACAATGAGCAGTTCTTC. As protein: CSAKKAVYNEQFF.

This clonotype appeared many times. The CDR3 DNA reads TGTGCCAGCAGCTTAGATCAGTCGCGAGTCTCCTACAATGAGCAGTTCTTC. This encodes CASSLDQSRVSYNEQFF. V usage is TRBV7-9 and J usage is TRBJ2-1; D remains unclear. Germline V lookup: CDR1 SEHNR, CDR2 FQNEAQ (reference sequence). The V end was cut by 1 base, the J end by 0 bases, with 13 bases between. CDR3 length: 17 amino acids.

This clonotype has only a few counts. V is TRBV18 and J is TRBJ1-1; 8 nucleotides align to TRBD1. J gave up 8 bases and V 3 bases, and 8 bases lay outside the gene matches. The CDR3 extends over 14 amino acids. Germline CDR1 is KGHSH and CDR2 is LQKENI. The CDR3 DNA reads TGTGCCAGCTCACCGACGCCAGGGGGCTGGGAAGCTTTCTTT. Translation gives CASSPTPGGWEAFF.

Only a few counts were recorded for this clonotype. The genes are TRBV20-1 and TRBJ2-3, with D possibly being TRBD2 (6 bases). V was shortened by 1 base and J by 5 bases, with 10 bases between the two germline ends. Germline lookup yields CDR1 DFQATT and CDR2 SNEGSKA (reference sequence). The CDR3 has 13 residues. The CDR3 sequence is CSARGGTGDTQYF. The CDR3 nucleotides read TGCAGTGCTAGAGGCGGGACTGGAGATACGCAGTATTTT.

This clonotype was observed many times. V usage is TRBV2 and J usage is TRBJ1-4; D unclear. V lost 3 bases and J 6 bases, leaving 17 bases between the germline ends. CDR3 length: 16 residues. The V gene's germline CDR1 is SNHLY and CDR2 FYNNEI. The CDR3: CASSDNDRVVDEKLFF. CDR3 nucleotides: TGTGCCAGCAGTGATAATGATAGGGTTGTCGATGAAAAACTGTTTTTT.